This T cell receptor beta chain was sequenced for a study of blood T cell repertoires in COVID-19. Study-level information: T cells, B-cell-depleted T cells, or PBMCs supplied cDNA or gDNA.

CDR1 DFQATT and CDR2 SNEGSKA come from the germline V gene (reference sequence). V was trimmed by 3 bases and J by 5 bases, leaving 16 bases between them. The CDR3 totals 14 residues. In the source study's methods: Amplification from reference gene primers served as the basis for estimated nucleated cell counts. This table comes from immunoSEQ multiplex PCR, and its TCRdb copy is limited to in-frame clones, with some not included. The V and J calls and the clone size are those of that table, but D and trimming were determined from the DNA. The table records around 86,000 clones, 85% of them present only once.

The chain links TRBV20-1 to TRBJ2-5, with D tentatively TRBD2 (6 bases). This TCR came from a man older than 75 with acute or convalescent COVID-19. The sequenced sample was peripheral blood. The CDR3 reads CSASRGTRGETQYF. The CDR3, as DNA: TGCAGTGCTAGTCGGGGAACTCGGGGGGAGACCCAGTACTTC.